A single sample is the source of the 9 T cell receptor beta chains below, sequenced in a study of OX40 agonist ivuxolimab in advanced cancers. Libraries were made using the immunoSEQ multiplex PCR assay. TCRdb carries this immuneACCESS record with in-frame sequences only. Its versions omit some clonotypes, under half of them owing to an unresolved V gene in the studies checked, with the rest unexplained. Counted in this sample were tens of thousands of clones; roughly 90% of them appeared once. The biggest ten clones account for over 15% of the sample. The specimen comprised CD4+ or CD8+ T cells sorted from blood, sampled in a trial of the OX40 agonist ivuxolimab. These receptors all stem from an adult with an advanced solid tumor such as melanoma, head and neck, liver or kidney cancer.

This chain connects TRBV18 to TRBJ2-3; D perhaps matches TRBD1 (6 bases). This CDR3 comprises 14 residues. Germline CDR1 is KGHSH and CDR2 is LQKENI. Trimming took off 2 bases at V and 0 bases at J, with 6 bases between the two ends. The CDR3: CASSPRGSTDTQYF. The CDR3 DNA follows: TGTGCCAGCTCACCAAGGGGGAGCACAGATACGCAGTATTTT.

V usage is TRBV7-9 and J usage is TRBJ2-7, with no clear D. With 2 bases removed from V and 7 bases from J, the gap between germline ends came to 6 bases. This CDR3 has 11 amino acids. CDR1 is SEHNR, CDR2 FQNEAQ, per germline (reference sequence). The DNA of the CDR3 is TGTGCCAGCAGCTTAATTGGGGAGCAGTACTTC. Translating it yields CASSLIGEQYF.

The rearrangement links TRBV30 to TRBJ2-5, with 9 bases fitting TRBD2. Germline CDR1 is GTSNPN and CDR2 is SVGIG (reference sequence). The CDR3 spans 14 residues. V shed 1 base, J shed 10 bases, and the junction held 10 bases outside the gene matches. The CDR3 protein is CAWSDGIAGAIQYF. As DNA, the CDR3 is TGTGCCTGGAGTGATGGGATAGCGGGAGCAATCCAGTACTTC.

The chain is built from TRBV11-2 and TRBJ2-3, with 7 bases matching TRBD2. The CDR3 has 14 amino acids. Trimming took 4 bases from V and 2 from J; bases not matched to a gene: 3. Germline V lookup: CDR1 SGHAT, CDR2 FQNNGV. In DNA form, the CDR3 reads TGTGCCAGCAGCTCCGCGGGGGACACAGATACGCAGTATTTT. Protein sequence: CASSSAGDTDTQYF.

This chain joins TRBV11-2 and TRBJ2-7; 9 nucleotides match TRBD1. Germline lookup yields CDR1 SGHAT and CDR2 FQNNGV. Trimming cost V 5 bases and J 3 bases; bases outside gene matches: 5. The CDR3 has 14 amino acids. CDR3 amino acids: CASSVGQGNYEQYF. CDR3 DNA sequence: TGTGCCAGCAGCGTGGGACAGGGCAACTACGAGCAGTACTTC.

V usage is TRBV6-6 and J usage is TRBJ1-3; possible D gene TRBD1, 5 bases. Germline V CDR1 and CDR2: MNHNY, SVGAGI (reference sequence). The CDR3 runs 16 residues. Trimming took off 7 bases at V and 0 bases at J, with 16 bases between the two ends. The DNA for the CDR3 is TGTGCCAGCACCACGGGGGGGACCAGCTCTGGAAACACCATATATTTT. Amino acids: CASTTGGTSSGNTIYF.

This chain joins TRBV9 and TRBJ2-5, with TRBD2 identical over 8 bases. J was trimmed by 4 bases and V by 2 bases; bases with no gene match: 4. The CDR3 runs to 14 residues. In germline, CDR1 is SGDLS, CDR2 YYNGEE. The CDR3 nucleotides are TGTGCCAGCAGCGTGTACGGGGGGGCAGAGACCCAGTACTTC. Translation: CASSVYGGAETQYF.

The chain combines TRBV27 with TRBJ2-4, with D perhaps matching TRBD1 or TRBD2 (5 bases each). The CDR3 covers 15 residues. The germline V gene has CDR1 MNHEY and CDR2 SMNVEV (reference sequence). The V gene lost 3 bases and the J gene lost 1 base, with 10 bases spanning the gap. CDR3 sequence reads: CASSFLGEAKNIQYF. In DNA, the CDR3 is TGTGCCAGCAGTTTTTTGGGGGAGGCCAAAAACATTCAGTACTTC.

This chain uses TRBV18 with TRBJ1-1; unclear D gene. The CDR3 spans 12 residues. V lost 8 bases and J 6 bases, leaving 13 bases between the germline ends. The germline gives CDR1 KGHSH, CDR2 LQKENI. The CDR3 region has the DNA TGTGCCAGCCTCCTTTCTGTCGCTGAAGCTTTCTTT. Translation: CASLLSVAEAFF.